These 30 T cell receptor beta chains were sequenced from one sample in a study of blood T cell repertoires in COVID-19 (dated by TCRdb to the early 2020s). Library preparation was by the immunoSEQ multiplex PCR assay. TCRdb took over this immuneACCESS table, retaining in-frame rearrangements with V and J assigned. Such tables are incomplete; in checked studies, under half of the missing clones stem from an unresolved V gene, and the remainder is unexplained. In all, the sample holds about 43,000 clones, and about 85% of those were seen once. About 9.1% of the sample is in the top ten clones. The sample consisted of peripheral blood. The receptors here all came from a woman of 80 years or more with active COVID-19.

The chain joins TRBV29-1 to TRBJ2-4; a weak D match, TRBD1 (5 bases). The CDR3 consists of 12 residues. Germline V gene sequence: CDR1 SQVTM, CDR2 ANQGSEA. Trimming stripped 7 bases from V and 5 bases from J, with 12 bases between. CDR3 amino acids: CSATLTENIQYF. CDR3 coding DNA: TGCAGCGCTACCCTGACAGAAAACATTCAGTACTTC. The complete variable domain, with remaining parts taken from reference TRBV29-1 and TRBJ2-4, reads SAVISQKPSRDICQRGTSLTIQCQVDSQVTMMFWYRQQPGQSLTLIATANQGSEATYESGFVIDKFPISRPNLTFSTLTVSNMSPEDSSIYLCSATLTENIQYFGAGTRLSVL.

The chain combines TRBV6-5 with TRBJ1-2, with D possibly TRBD1 on 5 matching bases. Germline-derived CDR1 and CDR2 are MNHEY and SVGAGI. V was pared by 6 bases and J by 5 bases, with 16 bases between. The CDR3 is 14 residues long. The CDR3 spells CASRADGGGYGYTF. The CDR3 DNA reads TGTGCCAGCAGGGCCGACGGGGGAGGATATGGCTACACCTTC.

The chain joins TRBV27 to TRBJ2-7; 9 nucleotides line up with TRBD1. Trimming removed 2 bases from V and 3 bases from J; junction bases left unmatched: 5. This CDR3 has 15 amino acids. Germline lookup yields CDR1 MNHEY and CDR2 SMNVEV (reference sequence). The CDR3 sequence is CASSLRQGVIYEQYF. CDR3 coding DNA: TGTGCCAGCAGTTTACGACAGGGGGTCATCTACGAGCAGTACTTC.

CDR3 DNA sequence: TGTGCCAGCAGTTTCCAGGGTAGGACGCCCCAGCATTTT. Translating it yields CASSFQGRTPQHF. The chain carries TRBV27 and TRBJ1-5; a weak D match, TRBD1 (5 bases). Germline values: CDR1 MNHEY, CDR2 SMNVEV (reference sequence). V was trimmed by 3 bases and J by 9 bases, leaving 12 bases between them. CDR3 size: 13 residues.

The DNA of the CDR3 is TGTGCCAGCAGGGGGTGGGCAGGGGGAGGCACTGAAGCTTTCTTT. This sequence encodes CASRGWAGGGTEAFF. The chain uses TRBV2 and TRBJ1-1; 7 nucleotides agree with TRBD1. J gave up 4 bases and V 6 bases, and 11 bases lay outside the gene matches. The CDR3 extends over 15 amino acids. CDR1 is SNHLY, CDR2 FYNNEI, per germline.

This clone has just one count. V usage is TRBV18 and J usage is TRBJ1-1, with a weak D call TRBD1 (5 bases). From germline, CDR1 is KGHSH and CDR2 LQKENI. V was pared by 2 bases and J by 1 base, with 8 bases between. This CDR3 region has 14 residues. CDR3 DNA: TGTGCCAGCTCACCAGCGGGGCCGAACACTGAAGCTTTCTTT. This codes for CASSPAGPNTEAFF.

There are a few counts of this clone. The chain links TRBV6-5 to TRBJ1-4; perhaps TRBD1 as D (6 bases). The CDR3 length is 14 residues. V was shortened by 3 bases and J by 4 bases, with 9 bases between the two germline ends. Per the germline V gene, CDR1 is MNHEY and CDR2 is SVGAGI. The CDR3 sequence is CASSYGQFNEKLFF. The DNA of the CDR3 is TGTGCCAGCAGTTATGGACAGTTTAATGAAAAACTGTTTTTT.

V gene TRBV9 combines with J gene TRBJ1-2; 11 nucleotides align to TRBD1. The V segment lost 1 base and the J segment 5 bases; nucleotides outside the gene matches: 7. Germline CDR1 reads SGDLS; CDR2 reads YYNGEE. The CDR3 loop spans 16 amino acids. The CDR3 DNA sequence: TGTGCCAGCAGCGTAAGGACAGGGGGCGCCCCATATGGCTACACCTTC. Its protein is CASSVRTGGAPYGYTF.

V gene TRBV11-3 combines with J gene TRBJ2-1; the match to TRBD2 covers 11 bases. The CDR3 is 15 amino acids. V lost 5 bases to trimming and J lost 7 bases; unmatched junction nucleotides: 7. CDR1 SGHNT and CDR2 YENEEA come from the germline V gene. The CDR3 spells CASSAQTSGANEQFF. The CDR3 DNA reads TGTGCCAGCAGCGCCCAGACTAGCGGGGCAAATGAGCAGTTCTTC.

The chain carries TRBV6-5 and TRBJ1-5; 7 bases agree with TRBD1. The J segment lost 1 base and the V segment lost 6 bases, leaving 3 bases of the junction unmatched. In germline, CDR1 is MNHEY, CDR2 SVGAGI. The CDR3 totals 14 residues. CDR3 DNA: TGTGCCAGCAGGCCGGGACAGAGCAATCAGCCCCAGCATTTT. This gives the protein CASRPGQSNQPQHF.

This chain joins TRBV7-9 and TRBJ2-1, with TRBD1 matching over 8 bases. The CDR3 length is 17 residues. CDR1 SEHNR and CDR2 FQNEAQ come from the germline V gene (reference sequence). V lost 5 bases, J lost 2 bases, and 11 bases stayed unmatched. CDR3 protein: CASSTGGKTQPYNEQFF. CDR3 DNA: TGTGCCAGCAGCACAGGGGGGAAAACGCAACCCTACAATGAGCAGTTCTTC.

This clone has a single count. This sequence joins TRBV19 and TRBJ2-3; 8 bases match TRBD1. The CDR3 is 15 residues long. J was trimmed by 4 bases and V by 5 bases; bases with no gene match: 8. Germline assignment: CDR1 LNHDA and CDR2 SQIVND (reference sequence). The CDR3 DNA follows: TGTGCCAGTAGTTATGAAGGACAGGGTTCAGATACGCAGTATTTT. Its translation: CASSYEGQGSDTQYF.

V is TRBV9 and J is TRBJ1-4, with 11 bases identical to TRBD1. J lost 8 bases, V lost 3 bases, and 6 bases had no gene match. CDR1 SGDLS and CDR2 YYNGEE come from the germline V gene. The CDR3 has 15 amino acids. The CDR3, as DNA: TGTGCCAGCAGCGCATCGGGACAGGGGGTAGAAAAACTGTTTTTT. It codes for CASSASGQGVEKLFF.

V gene TRBV30 combines with J gene TRBJ1-4; 9 bases map to TRBD1. This CDR3 comprises 16 residues. Per germline, CDR1 GTSNPN and CDR2 SVGIG (reference sequence). V shed 6 bases and J 10 bases; nucleotides not matched to a gene: 18. CDR3 nucleotides: TGTGCCTGCCAAGTCGCGTGGACAGGGGAAGGTGGAAAACTGTTTTTT. This translates into CACQVAWTGEGGKLFF.

The chain's CDR3 is CASSLGGAGGRDTQYF. The CDR3 DNA reads TGTGCCAGCAGCTTAGGTGGGGCAGGGGGCCGGGATACGCAGTATTTT. This rearrangement joins TRBV7-9 to TRBJ2-3; 8 bases are shared with TRBD1. CDR3 size: 16 residues. Germline CDR1 and CDR2: SEHNR and FQNEAQ (reference sequence). Trimming removed 1 base from V and 6 bases from J; junction bases left unmatched: 9.

The rearrangement uses TRBV25-1 and TRBJ2-7; unclear D gene. This CDR3 has 14 residues. Germline loops: CDR1 MGHDK, CDR2 SYGVNS. V was trimmed by 4 bases and J by 0 bases, leaving 10 bases between them. DNA of the CDR3: TGTGCCAGCAGTGCGGGTCGCAGCTCCTACGAGCAGTACTTC. It is translated as CASSAGRSSYEQYF.

CDR3 sequence reads: CASSSQGRETQYF. The CDR3 nucleotides are TGTGCCAGTAGTTCACAGGGTCGAGAGACCCAGTACTTC. This sequence joins TRBV19 and TRBJ2-5; D is possibly TRBD1 (6 bases). The V gene lost 5 bases and the J gene lost 4 bases, with 11 bases spanning the gap. The CDR3 length is 13 residues. Germline V gene sequence: CDR1 LNHDA, CDR2 SQIVND (reference sequence).

This clone was seen a single time. The chain recombines TRBV6-5 with TRBJ2-1; possible D gene TRBD2, 5 bases. Between the trimmed V and J ends, which lost 2 bases and 9 bases, there was a span of 20 bases. Germline CDR1 is MNHEY and CDR2 is SVGAGI. The CDR3 spans 16 residues. CDR3 sequence reads: CASSYPPRRRNFEQFF. The CDR3 DNA reads TGTGCCAGCAGTTACCCGCCCCGACGGAGGAATTTTGAGCAGTTCTTC.

The chain links TRBV30 to TRBJ1-2; TRBD1 matches 8 bases. The CDR3 extends over 15 amino acids. Per the germline V gene, CDR1 is GTSNPN and CDR2 is SVGIG (reference sequence). V dropped 2 bases and J dropped 4; count of bases not matched to a gene: 9. CDR3 amino acids: CAWSRDRGRPYGYTF. The CDR3 bases are TGTGCCTGGAGTAGAGACAGGGGAAGACCCTATGGCTACACCTTC. The whole variable domain, remainder taken from reference TRBV30 and TRBJ1-2, is SQTIHQWPATLVQPVGSPLSLECTVEGTSNPNLYWYRQAAGRGLQLLFYSVGIGQISSEVPQNLSASRPQDRQFILSSKKLLLSDSGFYLCAWSRDRGRPYGYTFGSGTRLTVV.

The chain employs TRBV29-1 and TRBJ1-1; 11 nucleotides agree with TRBD1. The J segment lost 2 bases and the V segment lost 6 bases, leaving 2 bases of the junction unmatched. Germline loops: CDR1 SQVTM, CDR2 ANQGSEA. CDR3 length: 13 residues. The DNA for the CDR3 is TGCAGCGTGGACAGGGGGCGAAACACTGAAGCTTTCTTT. This translates into CSVDRGRNTEAFF.

This chain links TRBV5-6 with TRBJ2-3; a possible D gene is TRBD2 (6 bases). The CDR3 has 14 amino acids. Per the germline V gene, CDR1 is SGHDT and CDR2 is YYEEEE. Between the trimmed V and J ends, which lost 5 bases and 0 bases, there was a span of 10 bases. In DNA form, the CDR3 reads TGTGCCAGCAGGGGCGGGGCAAGCACAGATACGCAGTATTTT. Translation: CASRGGASTDTQYF.

This clone was found a few times. The J gene is TRBJ1-5, the V gene TRBV19, with 8 bases lining up with TRBD1. Germline values: CDR1 LNHDA, CDR2 SQIVND (reference sequence). V was clipped by 5 bases and J by 4 bases; unmatched bases: 4. This CDR3 comprises 14 residues. In DNA form, the CDR3 reads TGTGCCAGTAGTCTAAGGACAGGGAATCAGCCCCAGCATTTT. Its protein is CASSLRTGNQPQHF. The full variable domain, with the rest looked up from reference TRBV19 and TRBJ1-5, is DGGITQSPKYLFRKEGQNVTLSCEQNLNHDAMYWYRQDPGQGLRLIYYSQIVNDFQKGDIAEGYSVSREKKESFPLTVTSAQKNPTAFYLCASSLRTGNQPQHFGDGTRLSIL.

The chain uses TRBV30 and TRBJ2-4, with a tentative D call TRBD2 (5 bases). Germline loops: CDR1 GTSNPN, CDR2 SVGIG (reference sequence). This CDR3 has 13 amino acids. Trimming pared 2 bases from V and 0 bases from J, leaving 5 bases between. CDR3 residues: CAWSSGAKNIQYF. As DNA, the CDR3 is TGTGCCTGGAGTAGCGGAGCCAAAAACATTCAGTACTTC. The full variable domain, with the rest looked up from reference TRBV30 and TRBJ2-4, is SQTIHQWPATLVQPVGSPLSLECTVEGTSNPNLYWYRQAAGRGLQLLFYSVGIGQISSEVPQNLSASRPQDRQFILSSKKLLLSDSGFYLCAWSSGAKNIQYFGAGTRLSVL.

This clone came up a few times. This sample includes further DNA sequences coding for the same CDR3. The chain recombines TRBV19 with TRBJ2-1; TRBD2 aligns across 11 bases. The CDR3 covers 15 residues. From germline, CDR1 is LNHDA and CDR2 SQIVND (reference sequence). V trimming: 4 bases; J trimming: 2 bases; junction bases outside the gene matches: 1. CDR3 sequence reads: CASSKLAGAYNEQFF. CDR3 DNA: TGTGCCAGTAGTAAACTAGCGGGGGCCTACAATGAGCAGTTCTTC.

This clone has just a few counts. The chain employs TRBV5-6 and TRBJ1-4; 7 bases agree with TRBD1. The CDR3 is 15 amino acids. Looked up from germline, CDR1 is SGHDT and CDR2 is YYEEEE. J gave up 5 bases and V 4 bases, and 8 bases lay outside the gene matches. The CDR3 spells CASSLTGTVNEKLFF. Written as DNA, the CDR3 is TGTGCCAGCAGCCTGACCGGGACAGTAAATGAAAAACTGTTTTTT.

This chain connects TRBV27 to TRBJ1-5; D is perhaps TRBD1 (6 bases). Germline V lookup: CDR1 MNHEY, CDR2 SMNVEV (reference sequence). This CDR3 is 17 amino acids long. V was trimmed by 0 bases and J by 2 bases, leaving 14 bases between them. CDR3 residues: CASSLSSGRGGNQPQHF. DNA of the CDR3: TGTGCCAGCAGTTTATCCTCGGGCAGGGGCGGCAATCAGCCCCAGCATTTT.

V is TRBV19 and J is TRBJ2-2, with a tentative D call TRBD1 (6 bases). The CDR3 runs to 14 residues. Germline CDR1 is LNHDA and CDR2 is SQIVND (reference sequence). The V end was cut by 4 bases, the J end by 4 bases, with 10 bases between. CDR3 protein: CASSNRVFTGELFF. CDR3 DNA: TGTGCCAGTAGTAACAGGGTTTTCACCGGGGAGCTGTTTTTT. The variable domain in full, completed from reference TRBV19 and TRBJ2-2, reads DGGITQSPKYLFRKEGQNVTLSCEQNLNHDAMYWYRQDPGQGLRLIYYSQIVNDFQKGDIAEGYSVSREKKESFPLTVTSAQKNPTAFYLCASSNRVFTGELFFGEGSRLTVL.

The gene calls are TRBV30 and TRBJ1-2, with 8 bases aligning to TRBD1. The ends lost 7 bases at V and 6 bases at J; junction bases unmatched: 13. The length of the CDR3 is 14 residues. CDR1 and CDR2 from the germline V gene are GTSNPN and SVGIG (reference sequence). The CDR3 coding sequence is TGTGCCTCTCCCCTACTCAGGGGGCAAGATGGCTACACCTTC. Translated, it gives CASPLLRGQDGYTF.

The rearrangement uses TRBV11-2 and TRBJ2-7, with D perhaps matching TRBD1 (5 bases). Trimming removed 2 bases from V and 2 bases from J, with 10 bases in between. Germline CDR1 reads SGHAT; CDR2 reads FQNNGV. CDR3 length: 14 amino acids. The CDR3 DNA sequence: TGTGCCAGCAGCTTATACAGGAAAGCCTACGAGCAGTACTTC. This codes for CASSLYRKAYEQYF.

J is TRBJ1-1 and V is TRBV19; 7 positions match TRBD1. With 2 bases clipped from V and 7 bases from J, the junction kept 10 bases outside the gene matches. Germline CDR1 reads LNHDA; CDR2 reads SQIVND (reference sequence). This CDR3 region has 15 residues. The CDR3 loop reads CASSIQPGQSLEAFF. The CDR3 DNA follows: TGTGCCAGTAGTATACAGCCGGGACAGAGCCTTGAAGCTTTCTTT.